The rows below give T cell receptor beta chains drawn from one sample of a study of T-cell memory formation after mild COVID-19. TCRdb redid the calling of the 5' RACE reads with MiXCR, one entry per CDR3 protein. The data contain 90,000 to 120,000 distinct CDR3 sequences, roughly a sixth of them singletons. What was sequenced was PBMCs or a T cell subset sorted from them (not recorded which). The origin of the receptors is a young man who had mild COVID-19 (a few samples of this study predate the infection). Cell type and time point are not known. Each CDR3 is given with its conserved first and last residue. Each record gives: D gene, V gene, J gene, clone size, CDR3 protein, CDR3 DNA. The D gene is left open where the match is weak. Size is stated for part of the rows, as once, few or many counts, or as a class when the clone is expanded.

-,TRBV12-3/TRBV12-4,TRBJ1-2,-,CASTWGGSGYTF,TGTGCCAGCACCTGGGGGGGAAGCGGCTACACCTTC
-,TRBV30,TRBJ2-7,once,CAWSVPRAAYEQYF,TGTGCCTGGAGTGTACCACGGGCAGCCTACGAGCAGTACTTC
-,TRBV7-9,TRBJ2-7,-,CASSFNEGGNEQYF,TGTGCCAGCAGCTTCAACGAGGGCGGAAACGAGCAGTACTTC
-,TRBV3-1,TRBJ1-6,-,CASSQIAANSPLHF,TGTGCCAGCAGCCAAATCGCAGCTAATTCACCCCTCCACTTT
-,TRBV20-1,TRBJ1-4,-,CSAHHLTTNEKLFF,TGCAGTGCCCATCACTTAACAACTAATGAAAAACTGTTTTTT
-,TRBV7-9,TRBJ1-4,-,CASSLRAPPVGKLFF,TGTGCCAGCAGCTTAAGGGCGCCCCCAGTAGGAAAACTGTTTTTT
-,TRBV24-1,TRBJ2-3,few,CATSAGGSTDTQYF,TGTGCCACCAGTGCGGGTGGAAGCACAGATACGCAGTATTTT
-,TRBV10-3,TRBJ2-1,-,CAMRGSGVRFF,TGTGCCATGAGAGGTTCCGGGGTTAGGTTCTTC
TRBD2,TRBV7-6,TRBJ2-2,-,CASSRSGSGELFF,TGTGCCAGCAGCCGTAGCGGGTCCGGGGAGCTGTTTTTT
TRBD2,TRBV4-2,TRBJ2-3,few,CASSQDQGLAGSTQYF,TGTGCCAGCAGCCAAGATCAAGGACTAGCGGGCTCTACGCAGTATTTT
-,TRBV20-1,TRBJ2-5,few,CSAEGRETQYF,TGCAGTGCGGAGGGTCGAGAGACCCAGTACTTC
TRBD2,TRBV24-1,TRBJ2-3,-,CATGGLAGVIDTQYF,TGTGCCACCGGCGGACTAGCGGGGGTGATAGATACGCAGTATTTT
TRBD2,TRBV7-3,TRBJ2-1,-,CASSLRGLAGAGGDEQFF,TGTGCCAGCAGCTTAAGGGGACTAGCGGGGGCTGGTGGCGATGAGCAGTTCTTC
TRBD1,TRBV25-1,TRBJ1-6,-,CASSPGGWGPLHF,TGTGCCAGCAGTCCAGGGGGATGGGGTCCCCTCCACTTT
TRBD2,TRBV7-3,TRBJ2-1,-,CASSLGGGAGNEQFF,TGTGCCAGCAGCTTAGGCGGGGGGGCAGGGAATGAGCAGTTCTTC
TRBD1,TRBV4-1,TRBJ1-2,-,CASSHTTGENYGYTF,TGCGCCAGCAGCCACACGACAGGGGAGAACTATGGCTACACCTTC
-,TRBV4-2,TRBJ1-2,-,CASSQDHSREGDGYTF,TGTGCCAGCAGCCAAGATCATAGCAGGGAAGGGGATGGCTACACCTTC
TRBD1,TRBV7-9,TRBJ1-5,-,CASSRTGNQPQHF,TGTGCCAGCAGCCGGACAGGGAATCAGCCCCAGCATTTT
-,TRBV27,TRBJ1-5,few,CASSPRGKPQHF,TGTGCCAGCAGTCCGAGGGGGAAGCCCCAGCATTTT
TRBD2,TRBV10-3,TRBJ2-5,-,CAISVSGGDETQYF,TGTGCCATCAGTGTTAGCGGGGGGGATGAGACCCAGTACTTC
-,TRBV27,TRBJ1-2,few,CASSLSEGLYGYTF,TGTGCCAGCAGTTTAAGCGAAGGGCTATATGGCTACACCTTC
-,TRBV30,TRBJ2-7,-,CAWSFSYEQYF,TGTGCCTGGAGTTTCTCCTACGAGCAGTACTTC
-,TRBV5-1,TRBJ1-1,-,CASSQNPGITEAFF,TGCGCCAGCAGCCAGAATCCGGGGATTACTGAAGCTTTCTTT
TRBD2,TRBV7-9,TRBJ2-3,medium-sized,CASTLGTSGRHTQYF,TGTGCCAGCACCTTGGGGACTAGCGGGAGGCATACGCAGTATTTT
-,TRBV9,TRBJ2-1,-,CASSVRWSSGYEQFF,TGTGCCAGCAGCGTACGATGGTCTAGTGGGTATGAGCAGTTCTTC
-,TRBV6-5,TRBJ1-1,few,CASSYSAEGAEAFF,TGTGCCAGCAGTTACTCTGCAGAAGGGGCTGAAGCTTTCTTT
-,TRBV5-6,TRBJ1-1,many,CASRRDTEAFF,TGTGCCAGCAGGAGGGACACTGAAGCTTTCTTT
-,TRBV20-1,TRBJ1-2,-,CSAQNTADTF,TGCAGTGCTCAGAATACAGCCGACACCTTC